A single T cell receptor beta chain is shown here with its context. Antigen: not known. This sample was taken from a study of T cell responses to AZD1222 COVID-19 vaccine. Measured with immunoSEQ multiplex PCR; TCRdb has only the in-frame clones, and not every one. The sample yields approximately 160,000 clones, about 92% seen once. Trimming removed 5 bases from V and 3 bases from J; junction bases left unmatched: 12. Germline CDR1 is MNHEY and CDR2 is SMNVEV (reference sequence). This CDR3 comprises 16 residues. The study's findings and limits: Dominant CD4 TCR responses targeted spike regions 160-218 and 743-854. After two AZD1222 doses, spike-specific TCR breadth and depth rose versus day 0. Only five to seven AZD1222 recipients tested seropositive at baseline. Repertoires were obtained only post-peak T cell response.

The sample was peripheral blood, taken on day 0 of AZD1222 vaccination. The sequence derives from an adult in good health. This sequence joins TRBV27 and TRBJ2-7; 8 nucleotides line up with TRBD2. For the CDR3, the DNA is TGTGCCAGCAGTCCGCCGGGGGGGCAGGGGCTCTACGAGCAGTACTTC. This translates into CASSPPGGQGLYEQYF.